These 13 T cell receptor beta chains were sequenced from one sample in a study of blood T cell repertoires in COVID-19. TCRdb's table, derived via immunoSEQ multiplex PCR, lists solely in-frame clones and lacks some. This table holds more than 95,000 clones, roughly 87% found once. Sequencing was performed on peripheral blood. All receptors derive from a human donor in a cohort sampled during active COVID-19.

V gene TRBV19 combines with J gene TRBJ1-4; D is undetermined. Germline V gives CDR1 LNHDA, CDR2 SQIVND (reference sequence). The V end was cut by 4 bases, the J end by 7 bases, with 10 bases between. CDR3 length equals 13 residues. CDR3 nucleotide sequence: TGTGCCAGTAGTAAAAGGGAGGGTGAAAAACTGTTTTTT. It encodes CASSKREGEKLFF.

CDR3 nucleotides: TGTGCCAGCAGCTTTACGGGCTCCTATAATTCACCCCTCCACTTT. It codes for CASSFTGSYNSPLHF. V gene TRBV5-6 combines with J gene TRBJ1-6; D is undetermined. The CDR3 covers 15 residues. The germline V gene encodes CDR1 SGHDT and CDR2 YYEEEE. Trimming shortened V by 2 bases and J by 0 bases, and 6 bases separated the two germline ends.

The chain joins TRBV5-1 to TRBJ2-1; possible D gene TRBD1, 7 bases. V lost 2 bases and J lost 5, with 14 bases in between. Germline V gives CDR1 SGHRS, CDR2 YFSETQ. There are 15 residues in the CDR3. The CDR3 DNA is TGCGCCAGCAGCTTTTTGTCAGGGGGGAACAATGAGCAGTTCTTC. Translated: CASSFLSGGNNEQFF.

The CDR3 DNA is TGCGCCAGCAGCTTGGAGAGCTATGGCTACACCTTC. Its translation is CASSLESYGYTF. V usage is TRBV5-1 and J usage is TRBJ1-2; D gene unclear. This CDR3 comprises 12 residues. Germline CDR1 and CDR2: SGHRS and YFSETQ. Trimming stripped 0 bases from V and 4 bases from J, with 4 bases between.

The rearrangement links TRBV6-1 to TRBJ2-1; 9 bases align to TRBD1. V shed 3 bases, J shed 8 bases, and the junction held 8 bases outside the gene matches. The CDR3 runs 15 residues. Germline CDR1 reads MNHNS; CDR2 reads SASEGT. CDR3 coding DNA: TGTGCCAGCAGTGAGTTCCCGGACAGGGGAGATGAGCAGTTCTTC. Translated: CASSEFPDRGDEQFF.

V is TRBV5-8 and J is TRBJ2-3; 8 bases match TRBD1. V trimming: 4 bases; J trimming: 4 bases; junction bases outside the gene matches: 14. This CDR3 comprises 17 residues. Germline assignment: CDR1 SGHTS and CDR2 YDEGEE. This CDR3 reads CASSLDFGTGNADTQYF. The CDR3 DNA reads TGTGCCAGCAGCCTAGATTTTGGGACAGGTAACGCAGATACGCAGTATTTT. Complete variable domain (other parts from reference TRBV5-8 and TRBJ2-3): EAGVTQSPTHLIKTRGQQATLRCSPISGHTSVYWYQQALGLGLQFLLWYDEGEERNRGNFPPRFSGRQFPNYSSELNVNALELEDSALYLCASSLDFGTGNADTQYFGPGTRLTVL.

The chain is built from TRBV7-2 and TRBJ1-4; D perhaps matches TRBD1 (5 bases). Germline V gives CDR1 SGHTA, CDR2 FQGNSA. The CDR3 consists of 16 residues. V lost 1 base to trimming and J lost 2 bases, with 11 bases between them. CDR3 protein: CASSLGRGRTNEKLFF. CDR3 bases: TGTGCCAGCAGCTTAGGGAGGGGCAGGACTAATGAAAAACTGTTTTTT.

The V gene is TRBV15, the J gene TRBJ1-1; D unresolved. The CDR3 extends over 16 amino acids. The germline V gene encodes CDR1 LNHNV and CDR2 YYDKDF (reference sequence). V shed 0 bases and J shed 5 bases, with 16 bases lying between them. The CDR3 nucleotides read TGTGCCACCAGCAGAGATAATTCGGGAGGGAGAACTGAAGCTTTCTTT. Protein: CATSRDNSGGRTEAFF.

The chain has TRBV9 and TRBJ1-1; 11 bases line up with TRBD1. The CDR3 is 15 amino acids. The germline CDR1 and CDR2 sequences are SGDLS and YYNGEE. Trimming cost V 3 bases and J 5 bases; bases outside gene matches: 6. CDR3 DNA: TGTGCCAGCAGCGACGGACAGGGGGCGCCTACTGAAGCTTTCTTT. Amino acid sequence: CASSDGQGAPTEAFF.

The rearrangement links TRBV7-3 to TRBJ1-1; D gene ambiguous. Per the germline V gene, CDR1 is SGHTA and CDR2 is FQGTGA. V was shortened by 5 bases and J by 5 bases, with 12 bases between the two germline ends. This CDR3 spans 13 amino acids. The CDR3 region has the DNA TGTGCCAGCAGCCCCCGGGGTAGAACTGAAGCTTTCTTT. Translating gives CASSPRGRTEAFF.

This clone occurred once. The V call is TRBV5-1, the J call TRBJ2-7, with 12 bases matching TRBD1. The CDR3 runs 13 residues. With 4 bases clipped from V and 6 bases from J, the junction kept 2 bases outside the gene matches. Germline V lookup: CDR1 SGHRS, CDR2 YFSETQ. The CDR3 DNA follows: TGCGCCAGCAGCGGGACAGGGGGCAGCGAGCAGTACTTC. The encoded protein is CASSGTGGSEQYF.

This chain connects TRBV30 to TRBJ2-3; D gene uncertain. The CDR3 is made up of 15 amino acids. The germline V gene encodes CDR1 GTSNPN and CDR2 SVGIG (reference sequence). The V end was cut by 0 bases, the J end by 0 bases, with 10 bases between. The CDR3 coding sequence is TGTGCCTGGAGTGTTGGGCAGGCTAGCACAGATACGCAGTATTTT. Its translation is CAWSVGQASTDTQYF.

The V gene is TRBV11-2, the J gene TRBJ1-4, with 9 positions matching TRBD1. The CDR3 is 14 amino acids. Germline lookup yields CDR1 SGHAT and CDR2 FQNNGV. V trimming: 5 bases; J trimming: 5 bases; junction bases outside the gene matches: 3. The CDR3 reads CASSQDRGNEKLFF. DNA for the CDR3: TGTGCCAGCAGCCAGGACAGGGGAAATGAAAAACTGTTTTTT.